A selection of T cell receptor beta chains follows, all from one sample in a study of shared clonotypes between healthy human individuals. TCRdb keeps only in-frame clones here, not all; method: immunoSEQ multiplex PCR. Altogether some 2,100,000 clones are present, 95% being singletons, with the ten largest covering around 0.13%. Sequencing used naive CD4+ T cells sorted from blood. The receptor set was obtained from a man between 18 and 35 years old in good health. CDR3s include the opening cysteine and the closing phenylalanine or tryptophan. The D gene is left open where the match is weak. The size entry is marked missing in some rows and otherwise reads once, few, many or a size class.

TRBJ2-3	.	TRBV5-1	.	TGCGCCAGCAGCTTGTCGGGAGAGCGCACAGATACGCAGTATTTT	CASSLSGERTDTQYF
TRBJ1-1	.	TRBV5-1	.	TGCGCCAGCAGCTTGGCACCGAGGAACACTGAAGCTTTCTTT	CASSLAPRNTEAFF
TRBJ2-3	.	TRBV5-6	.	TGTGCCAGCAGCTTGGATTTAGACGGGTTCACAGATACGCAGTATTTT	CASSLDLDGFTDTQYF
TRBJ2-1	.	TRBV7-8	.	TGTGCCAGCAGCTTAGCTGGCGACAGCTCCTACAATGAGCAGTTCTTC	CASSLAGDSSYNEQFF
TRBJ1-6	few	TRBV10-1	.	TGCGCCAGCAGTGCCAGTGGAGCCGATAATTCACCCCTCCACTTT	CASSASGADNSPLHF
TRBJ2-1	.	TRBV10-3	TRBD2	TGTGCCATCAGTCCTCTAGCGGGAGGGATCAATGAGCAGTTCTTC	CAISPLAGGINEQFF
TRBJ2-7	.	TRBV7-2	.	TGTGCCAGCAGCTTACCCACTAGCTCCGAGCAGTACTTC	CASSLPTSSEQYF
TRBJ1-1	.	TRBV2	.	TGTGCCAGCAGTCCCACCGGGCATATGAACACTGAAGCTTTCTTT	CASSPTGHMNTEAFF
TRBJ2-7	.	TRBV18	.	TGTGCCAGCTCACCTTCCGTTGCCTACGAGCAGTACTTC	CASSPSVAYEQYF
TRBJ1-2	.	TRBV28	TRBD1	TGTGCCAGCCGCAGGGCAGGGGGCGAGGGCTATGGCTACACCTTC	CASRRAGGEGYGYTF
TRBJ2-2	.	TRBV5-4	TRBD2	TGTGCCAGCAGCTTGGCCGGGGCGGGAGGGATCGGGGAGCTGTTTTTT	CASSLAGAGGIGELFF
TRBJ2-5	.	TRBV7-9	TRBD1	TGTGCCAGCAGCAACTACGGACAGGGAGTTGAGACCCAGTACTTC	CASSNYGQGVETQYF
TRBJ2-7	.	TRBV2	.	TGTGCCAGCAGTGAAAGGTCCGAATCGGCCTACGAGCAGTACTTC	CASSERSESAYEQYF
TRBJ2-2	.	TRBV5-1	.	TGCGCCAGCAGCTTGACAGGGCAGGACACCGGGGAGCTGTTTTTT	CASSLTGQDTGELFF
TRBJ2-5	.	TRBV6-5	.	TGTGCCAGCAGTATGACAGTACAAGAGACCCAGTACTTC	CASSMTVQETQYF
TRBJ2-6	.	TRBV5-1	.	TGCGCCTCTCAGCAGGATATCTCTGGGGCCAACGTCCTGACTTTC	CASQQDISGANVLTF
TRBJ2-3	.	TRBV10-3	TRBD2	TGTGCCATCGCATCTAGCGGGAAACGGACAGATACGCAGTATTTT	CAIASSGKRTDTQYF
TRBJ2-1	.	TRBV7-2	.	TGTGCCAGCAGCGTATCAACTGAGCAGTTCTTC	CASSVSTEQFF
TRBJ2-1	.	TRBV6-5	TRBD2	TGTGCCAGCAGTTACTCGTTGTGGGAGGGCCTGTCGGAGCAGTTCTTC	CASSYSLWEGLSEQFF
TRBJ2-2	.	TRBV6-5	.	TGTGCCAGCAGTTACTCCGGTCTCGGAGGTAAAGGGGAGCTGTTTTTT	CASSYSGLGGKGELFF
TRBJ1-1	few	TRBV20-1	.	TGCAGTGCTAGAAGGAACACTGAAGCTTTCTTT	CSARRNTEAFF
TRBJ2-7	.	TRBV28	TRBD1	TGTGCCAGCAGTTCCTTTGGGACAGGGGGAAGCGAGCAGTACTTC	CASSSFGTGGSEQYF
TRBJ2-7	.	TRBV6-5	.	TGTGCCAGCAGTTACCAGGCAGGGGGAGGCGAGCAGTACTTC	CASSYQAGGGEQYF
TRBJ2-3	.	TRBV27	TRBD2	TGTGCCAGCGGGCCGAGCGGGGGCGTAGCAGATACGCAGTATTTT	CASGPSGGVADTQYF
TRBJ2-7	once	TRBV28	TRBD2	TGTGCCAGCAGTCCTATCGGACTAGCGGGAGCCTACGAGCAGTACTTC	CASSPIGLAGAYEQYF
TRBJ1-5	.	TRBV30	.	TGTGCCTGGAGTGTACAGGAAAATCAGCCCCAGCATTTT	CAWSVQENQPQHF
TRBJ2-7	.	TRBV15	.	TGTGCCACCAGCAGCCCGTATCGCCCCGAGCAGTACTTC	CATSSPYRPEQYF
TRBJ2-1	.	TRBV19	.	TGTGCCAGTAGCAGGGGATCCAATGAGCAGTTCTTC	CASSRGSNEQFF
TRBJ1-5	.	TRBV19	.	TGTGCCAGTAGTACAAACAGGGTGGGTCAGCCCCAGCATTTT	CASSTNRVGQPQHF
TRBJ1-2	.	TRBV4-1	.	TGCGCCAGCAGCCAAGAAAGCGTGATGAACTATGGCTACACCTTC	CASSQESVMNYGYTF
TRBJ1-1	.	TRBV30	.	TGTGCCTGGAGTCCAGGGCTAGGGACTGAAGCTTTCTTT	CAWSPGLGTEAFF
TRBJ2-3	.	TRBV11-2	.	TGTGCCAGCAGCTTAGCTCCCACTAGCCAAAGCACAGATACGCAGTATTTT	CASSLAPTSQSTDTQYF
TRBJ2-3	.	TRBV10-3	.	TGTGCCATCAGTCCGGCCCAGACCCTTCGGGGCACAGATACGCAGTATTTT	CAISPAQTLRGTDTQYF
TRBJ1-5	.	TRBV10-2	.	TGCGCCAGCAGTGATTACAGGGCGACTCAGCCCCAGCATTTT	CASSDYRATQPQHF
TRBJ1-4	.	TRBV5-1	.	TGCGCCAGCAGCTTGGACAGGGTGGGCGAAAAACTGTTTTTT	CASSLDRVGEKLFF
TRBJ2-1	.	TRBV5-1	.	TGCGCCAGCAGCCTGACCCTGAGCGAGCAGTTCTTC	CASSLTLSEQFF
TRBJ2-7	.	TRBV4-1	TRBD2	TGCGCCAGCAGCCAAGCGGCTAGCGGGAGGCCCTACGAGCAGTACTTC	CASSQAASGRPYEQYF
TRBJ2-3	.	TRBV4-1	TRBD1	TGCGCCAGCAGCCAGTATAGGTCAGGGGGAATGGGGGTAGATACGCAGTATTTT	CASSQYRSGGMGVDTQYF
TRBJ2-5	.	TRBV7-9	.	TGTGCCAGCAGCTTACTCGGGGAGACCCAGTACTTC	CASSLLGETQYF
TRBJ2-7	.	TRBV10-3	.	TGTGCCATCAGTGAGTTGATCGGCTACGAGCAGTACTTC	CAISELIGYEQYF
TRBJ2-5	.	TRBV28	TRBD1	TGTGCCAGCAGTTCTACAGGGGTAGAGACCCAGTACTTC	CASSSTGVETQYF
TRBJ2-3	.	TRBV7-9	.	TGTGCCAGCAGCCCGTGGCTGTCGGCTTTAAGCACAGATACGCAGTATTTT	CASSPWLSALSTDTQYF
TRBJ2-1	.	TRBV7-3	TRBD2	TGTGCCAGCAGCATACTAGCGGGAGTCTTCAATGAGCAGTTCTTC	CASSILAGVFNEQFF